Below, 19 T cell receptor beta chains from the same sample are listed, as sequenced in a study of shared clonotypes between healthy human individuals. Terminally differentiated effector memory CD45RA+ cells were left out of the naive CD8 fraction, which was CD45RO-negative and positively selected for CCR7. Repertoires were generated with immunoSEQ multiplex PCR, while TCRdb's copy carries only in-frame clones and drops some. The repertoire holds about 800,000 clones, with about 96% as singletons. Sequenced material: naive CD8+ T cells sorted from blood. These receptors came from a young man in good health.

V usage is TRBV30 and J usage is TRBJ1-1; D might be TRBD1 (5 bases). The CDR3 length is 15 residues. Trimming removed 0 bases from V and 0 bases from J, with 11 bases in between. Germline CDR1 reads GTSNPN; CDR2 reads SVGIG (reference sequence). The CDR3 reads CAWSVRRGMNTEAFF. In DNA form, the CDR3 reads TGTGCCTGGAGTGTACGGAGGGGAATGAACACTGAAGCTTTCTTT.

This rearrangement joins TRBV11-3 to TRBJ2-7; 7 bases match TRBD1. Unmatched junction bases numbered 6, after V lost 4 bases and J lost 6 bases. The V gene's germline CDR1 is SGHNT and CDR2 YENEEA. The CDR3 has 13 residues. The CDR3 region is CASSWDSMGEQYF. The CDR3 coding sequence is TGTGCCAGCAGCTGGGACAGCATGGGCGAGCAGTACTTC.

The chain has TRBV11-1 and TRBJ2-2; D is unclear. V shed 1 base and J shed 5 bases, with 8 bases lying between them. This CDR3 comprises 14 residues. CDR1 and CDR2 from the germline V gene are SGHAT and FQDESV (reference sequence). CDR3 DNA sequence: TGTGCCAGCAGCTTAGGTGCTGGTACCGGGGAGCTGTTTTTT. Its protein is CASSLGAGTGELFF.

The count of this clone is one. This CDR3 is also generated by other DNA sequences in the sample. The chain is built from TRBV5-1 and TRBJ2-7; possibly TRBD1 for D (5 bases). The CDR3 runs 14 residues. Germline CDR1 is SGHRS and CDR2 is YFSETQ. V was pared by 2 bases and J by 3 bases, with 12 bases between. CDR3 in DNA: TGCGCCAGCAGCTTAAGGGGTGGGGACTACGAGCAGTACTTC. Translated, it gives CASSLRGGDYEQYF.

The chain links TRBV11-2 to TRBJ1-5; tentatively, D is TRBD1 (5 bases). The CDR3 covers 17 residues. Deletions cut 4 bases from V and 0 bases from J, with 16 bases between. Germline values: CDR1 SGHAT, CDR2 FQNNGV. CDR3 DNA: TGTGCCAGCAGCTCGGGTAGCGTCAGGGTTAGCAATCAGCCCCAGCATTTT. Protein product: CASSSGSVRVSNQPQHF.

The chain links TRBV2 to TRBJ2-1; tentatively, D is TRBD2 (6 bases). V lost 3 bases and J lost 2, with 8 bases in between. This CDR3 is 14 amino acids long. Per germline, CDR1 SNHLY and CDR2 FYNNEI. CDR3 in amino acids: CASSDRTTYNEQFF. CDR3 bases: TGTGCCAGCAGTGACAGGACTACCTACAATGAGCAGTTCTTC.

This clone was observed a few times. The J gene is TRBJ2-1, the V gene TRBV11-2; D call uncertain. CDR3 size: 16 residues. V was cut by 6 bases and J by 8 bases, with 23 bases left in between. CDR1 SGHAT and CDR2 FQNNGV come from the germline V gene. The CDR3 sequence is CASSYDPGRFMDEQFF. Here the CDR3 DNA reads TGTGCCAGCAGTTACGACCCAGGTAGATTTATGGATGAGCAGTTCTTC.

The CDR3 spells CASSDFLGQGAILEVFF. For the CDR3, the DNA is TGTGCCAGCAGCGATTTTCTAGGGCAGGGAGCGATTTTGGAGGTTTTCTTT. The chain has TRBV7-9 and TRBJ1-1; tentative D call: TRBD1 (5 bases). Germline assignment: CDR1 SEHNR and CDR2 FQNEAQ (reference sequence). There are 17 residues in the CDR3. V lost 5 bases and J 13 bases, leaving 32 bases between the germline ends.

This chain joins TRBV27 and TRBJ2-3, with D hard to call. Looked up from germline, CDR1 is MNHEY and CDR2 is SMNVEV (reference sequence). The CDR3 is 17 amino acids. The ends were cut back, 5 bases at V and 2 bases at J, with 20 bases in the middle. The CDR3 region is CASSSLSSVGITDTQYF. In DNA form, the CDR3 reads TGTGCCAGCAGTAGTTTAAGTTCAGTGGGGATCACAGATACGCAGTATTTT.

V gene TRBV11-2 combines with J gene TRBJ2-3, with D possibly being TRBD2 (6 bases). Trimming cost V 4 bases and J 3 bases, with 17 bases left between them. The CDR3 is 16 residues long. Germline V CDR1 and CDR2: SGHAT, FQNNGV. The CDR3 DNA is TGTGCCAGCAGCTCCGCGGGACTGGGGAGGACAGATACGCAGTATTTT. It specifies CASSSAGLGRTDTQYF.

The CDR3 loop reads CASRYTSGRPKSSYEQYF. In DNA, the CDR3 is TGTGCCAGTAGATACACTAGCGGGAGGCCAAAGAGCTCCTACGAGCAGTACTTC. This chain links TRBV19 with TRBJ2-7, with TRBD2 matching over 12 bases. This CDR3 contains 18 residues. Germline V gene lookup returns CDR1 LNHDA and CDR2 SQIVND (reference sequence). After removal of 6 bases from V and 0 bases from J, the junction contained 12 bases not matched to a gene.

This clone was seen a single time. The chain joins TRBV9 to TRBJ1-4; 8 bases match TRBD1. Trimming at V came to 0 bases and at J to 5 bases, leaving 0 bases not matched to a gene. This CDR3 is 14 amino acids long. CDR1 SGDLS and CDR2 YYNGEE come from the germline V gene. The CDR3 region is CASSVGQGNEKLFF. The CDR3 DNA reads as TGTGCCAGCAGCGTAGGACAGGGGAATGAAAAACTGTTTTTT. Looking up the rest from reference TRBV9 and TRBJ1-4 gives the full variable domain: DSGVTQTPKHLITATGQRVTLRCSPRSGDLSVYWYQQSLDQGLQFLIQYYNGEERAKGNILERFSAQQFPDLHSELNLSSLELGDSALYFCASSVGQGNEKLFFGSGTQLSVL.

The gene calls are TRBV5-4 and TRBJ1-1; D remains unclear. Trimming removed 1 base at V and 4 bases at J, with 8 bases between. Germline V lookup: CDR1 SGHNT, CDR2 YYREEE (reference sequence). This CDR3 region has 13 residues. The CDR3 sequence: CASSLTMGTEAFF. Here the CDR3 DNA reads TGTGCCAGCAGCTTGACGATGGGCACTGAAGCTTTCTTT.

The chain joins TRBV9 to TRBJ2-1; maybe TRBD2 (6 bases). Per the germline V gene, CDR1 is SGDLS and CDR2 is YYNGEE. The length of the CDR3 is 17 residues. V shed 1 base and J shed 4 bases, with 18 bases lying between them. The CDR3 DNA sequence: TGTGCCAGCAGCGTACTCCCCTTGGGGGGAGAGTACAATGAGCAGTTCTTC. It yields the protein CASSVLPLGGEYNEQFF.

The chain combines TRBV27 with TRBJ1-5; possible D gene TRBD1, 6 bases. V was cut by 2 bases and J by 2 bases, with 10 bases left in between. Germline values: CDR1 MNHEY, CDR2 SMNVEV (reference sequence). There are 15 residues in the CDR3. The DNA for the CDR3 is TGTGCCAGCAGTTTAGGGGGGCGGGGCAATCAGCCCCAGCATTTT. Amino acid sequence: CASSLGGRGNQPQHF.

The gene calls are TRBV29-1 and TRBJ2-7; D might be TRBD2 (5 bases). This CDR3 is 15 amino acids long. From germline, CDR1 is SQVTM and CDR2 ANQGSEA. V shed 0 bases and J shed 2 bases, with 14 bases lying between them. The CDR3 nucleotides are TGCAGCGTTGAAGACCCGGGATCCTCAACCTACGAGCAGTACTTC. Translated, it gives CSVEDPGSSTYEQYF.

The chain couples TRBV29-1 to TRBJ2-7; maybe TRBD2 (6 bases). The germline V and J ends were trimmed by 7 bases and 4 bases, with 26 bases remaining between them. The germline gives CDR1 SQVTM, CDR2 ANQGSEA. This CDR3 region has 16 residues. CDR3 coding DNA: TGCAGCGCCCTCCCCCCGGGTGCTAGCGAAATTTACGAGCAGTACTTC. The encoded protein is CSALPPGASEIYEQYF.

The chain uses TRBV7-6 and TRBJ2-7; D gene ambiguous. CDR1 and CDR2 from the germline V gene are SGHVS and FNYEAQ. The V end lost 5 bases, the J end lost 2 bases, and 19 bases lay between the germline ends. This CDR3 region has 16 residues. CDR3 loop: CASSNYPAPLTYEQYF. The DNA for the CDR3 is TGTGCCAGCAGCAACTACCCGGCCCCCCTGACCTACGAGCAGTACTTC.

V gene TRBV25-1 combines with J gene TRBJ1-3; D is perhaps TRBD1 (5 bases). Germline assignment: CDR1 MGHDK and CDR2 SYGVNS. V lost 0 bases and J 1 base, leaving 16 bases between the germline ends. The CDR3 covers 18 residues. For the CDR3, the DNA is TGTGCCAGCAGTGAATATGCGGGGACGCGCGAGTCTGGAAACACCATATATTTT. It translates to CASSEYAGTRESGNTIYF. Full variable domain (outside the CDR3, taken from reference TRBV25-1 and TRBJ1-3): EADIYQTPRYLVIGTGKKITLECSQTMGHDKMYWYQQDPGMELHLIHYSYGVNSTEKGDLSSESTVSRIRTEHFPLTLESARPSHTSQYLCASSEYAGTRESGNTIYFGEGSWLTVV.